This T cell receptor beta chain was recorded in a study of blood T cell repertoires in COVID-19. Study in general: In each case, the material was cDNA or gDNA derived from T cells, B-cell-depleted T cells, or PBMCs.

The germline V gene has CDR1 SGHTA and CDR2 FQGNSA. CDR3 length: 18 residues. After removal of 2 bases from V and 4 bases from J, the junction contained 10 bases not matched to a gene. Sequencing used immunoSEQ multiplex PCR; TCRdb keeps in-frame clones, though not all of them. The table shows approximately 97,000 clones, with 90% occurring only once. The sequencing sample was made of peripheral blood. This sequence joins TRBV7-2 and TRBJ1-5, with TRBD1 identical over 11 bases. This TCR was recovered from a man aged 60-69 years with acute or convalescent COVID-19. The CDR3 here is CASSLSDRGRTRNQPQHF. The DNA for the CDR3 is TGTGCCAGCAGCTTATCGGACAGGGGGCGGACTCGAAATCAGCCCCAGCATTTT.